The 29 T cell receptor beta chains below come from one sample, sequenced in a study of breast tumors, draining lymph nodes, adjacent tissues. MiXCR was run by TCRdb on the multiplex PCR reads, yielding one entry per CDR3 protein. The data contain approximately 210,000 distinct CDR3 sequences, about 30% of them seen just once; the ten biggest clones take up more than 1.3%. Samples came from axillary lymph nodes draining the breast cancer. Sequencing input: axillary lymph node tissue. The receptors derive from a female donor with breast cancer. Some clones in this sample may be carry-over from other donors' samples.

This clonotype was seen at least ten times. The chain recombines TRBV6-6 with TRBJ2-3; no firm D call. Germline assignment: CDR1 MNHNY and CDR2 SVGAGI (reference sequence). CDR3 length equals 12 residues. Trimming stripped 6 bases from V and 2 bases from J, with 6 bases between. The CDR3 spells CASRHPTDTQYF. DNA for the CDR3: TGTGCCAGCAGGCACCCCACAGATACGCAGTATTTT.

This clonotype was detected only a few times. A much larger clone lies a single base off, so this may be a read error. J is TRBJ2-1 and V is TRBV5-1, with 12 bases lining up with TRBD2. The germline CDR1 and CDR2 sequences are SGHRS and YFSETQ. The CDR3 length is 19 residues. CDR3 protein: CASSPMGLAGASSYNGQFF. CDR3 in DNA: TGCGCCAGCAGCCCGATGGGACTAGCGGGTGCGAGCTCCTACAATGGGCAGTTCTTC.

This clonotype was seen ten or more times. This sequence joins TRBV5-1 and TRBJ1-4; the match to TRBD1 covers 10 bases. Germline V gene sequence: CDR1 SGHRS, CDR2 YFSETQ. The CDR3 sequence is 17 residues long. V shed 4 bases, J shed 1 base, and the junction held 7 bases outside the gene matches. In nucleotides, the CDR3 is TGCGCCAGCAGCCCGCGGACAGGGGGAAGAACTAATGAAAAACTGTTTTTT. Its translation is CASSPRTGGRTNEKLFF.

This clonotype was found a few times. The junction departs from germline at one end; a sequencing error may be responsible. The CDR3, as DNA: TGTGCCGGCAGTGAAGATCAGGGTGGCGTGGGAGGAAACACCATGTATTTT. Protein sequence: CAGSEDQGGVGGNTMYF. This chain joins TRBV25-1 and TRBJ1-3, with D perhaps matching TRBD1 (5 bases). Germline assignment: CDR1 MGHDK and CDR2 SYGVNS. CDR3 length: 17 residues.

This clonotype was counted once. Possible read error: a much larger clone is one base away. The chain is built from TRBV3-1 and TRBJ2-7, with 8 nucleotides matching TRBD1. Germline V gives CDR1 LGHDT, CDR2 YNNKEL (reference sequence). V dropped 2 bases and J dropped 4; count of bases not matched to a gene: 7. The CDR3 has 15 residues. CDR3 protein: CASSQPGQVTYEQYF. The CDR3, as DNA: TGTGCCAGCAGCCAACCGGGACAGGTGACTTACGAGCAGTACTTC.

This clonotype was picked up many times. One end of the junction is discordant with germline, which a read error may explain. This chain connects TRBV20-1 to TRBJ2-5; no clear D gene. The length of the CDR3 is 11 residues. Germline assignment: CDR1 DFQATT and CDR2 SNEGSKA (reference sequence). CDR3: CSARVRETQSF. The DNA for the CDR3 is TGCAGTGCTAGGGTGCGAGAGACCCAGTCCTTC.

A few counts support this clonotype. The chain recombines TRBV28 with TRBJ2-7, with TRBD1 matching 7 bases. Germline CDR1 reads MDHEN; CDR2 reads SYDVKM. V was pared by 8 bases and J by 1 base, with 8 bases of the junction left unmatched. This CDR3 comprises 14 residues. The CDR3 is CASRRQGRSYEQYF. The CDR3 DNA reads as TGTGCCAGCCGGCGACAGGGTAGGTCCTACGAGCAGTACTTC.

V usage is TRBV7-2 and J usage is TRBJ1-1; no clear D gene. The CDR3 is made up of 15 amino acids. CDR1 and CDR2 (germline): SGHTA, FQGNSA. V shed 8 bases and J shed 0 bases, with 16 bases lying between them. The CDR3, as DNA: TGTGCCAGCTCACCACCGTCTGGAATGAACACTGAAGCTTTCTTT. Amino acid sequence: CASSPPSGMNTEAFF.

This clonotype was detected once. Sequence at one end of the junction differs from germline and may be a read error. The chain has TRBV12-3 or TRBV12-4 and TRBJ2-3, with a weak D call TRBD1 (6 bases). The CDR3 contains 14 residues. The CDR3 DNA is TGTGCCGGCAGAATCCAATTACAGGGAAATACGCAGTATTTT. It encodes CAGRIQLQGNTQYF.

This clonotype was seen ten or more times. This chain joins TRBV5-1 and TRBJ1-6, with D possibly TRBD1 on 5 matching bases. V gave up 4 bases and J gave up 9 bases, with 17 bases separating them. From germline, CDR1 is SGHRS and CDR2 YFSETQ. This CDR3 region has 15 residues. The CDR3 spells CASSLYGPQGSPLHF. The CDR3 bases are TGCGCCAGCAGCCTCTACGGGCCTCAGGGTTCACCCCTCCACTTT.

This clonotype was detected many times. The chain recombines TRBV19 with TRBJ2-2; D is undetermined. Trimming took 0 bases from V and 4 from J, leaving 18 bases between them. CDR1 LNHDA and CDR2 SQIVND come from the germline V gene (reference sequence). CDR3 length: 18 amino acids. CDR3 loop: CASSIDFQTYASTGELFF. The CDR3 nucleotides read TGTGCCAGTAGTATAGATTTCCAGACATATGCTAGCACCGGGGAGCTGTTTTTT.

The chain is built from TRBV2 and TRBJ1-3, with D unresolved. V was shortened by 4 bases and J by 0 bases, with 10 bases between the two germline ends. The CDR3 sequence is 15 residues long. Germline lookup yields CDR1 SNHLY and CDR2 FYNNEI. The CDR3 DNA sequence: TGTGCCAGCAGTGGTGCCTTCAGCTCTGGAAACACCATATATTTT. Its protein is CASSGAFSSGNTIYF. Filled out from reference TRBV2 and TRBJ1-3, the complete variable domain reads EPEVTQTPSHQVTQMGQEVILRCVPISNHLYFYWYRQILGQKVEFLVSFYNNEISEKSEIFDDQFSVERPDGSNFTLKIRSTKLEDSAMYFCASSGAFSSGNTIYFGEGSWLTVV.

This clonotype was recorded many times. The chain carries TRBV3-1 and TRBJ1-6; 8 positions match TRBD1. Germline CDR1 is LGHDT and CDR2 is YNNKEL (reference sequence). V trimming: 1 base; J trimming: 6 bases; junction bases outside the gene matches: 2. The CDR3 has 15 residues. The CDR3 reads CASSQVGQGNSPLHF. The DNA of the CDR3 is TGTGCCAGCAGCCAAGTAGGACAGGGTAATTCACCCCTCCACTTT.

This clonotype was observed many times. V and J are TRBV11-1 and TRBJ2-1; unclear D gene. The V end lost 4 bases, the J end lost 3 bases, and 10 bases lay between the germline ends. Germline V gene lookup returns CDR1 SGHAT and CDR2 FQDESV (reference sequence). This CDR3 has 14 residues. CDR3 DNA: TGTGCCAGCAGCTCCTTGGGGTTCTACAATGAGCAGTTCTTC. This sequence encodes CASSSLGFYNEQFF.

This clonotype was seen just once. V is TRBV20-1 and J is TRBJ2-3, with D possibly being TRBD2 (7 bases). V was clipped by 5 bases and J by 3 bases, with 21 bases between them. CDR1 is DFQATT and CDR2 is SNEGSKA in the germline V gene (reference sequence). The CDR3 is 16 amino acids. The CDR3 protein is CSAGRGASGGTDTQYF. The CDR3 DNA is TGCAGTGCTGGTCGGGGGGCTAGCGGAGGGACAGATACGCAGTATTTT.

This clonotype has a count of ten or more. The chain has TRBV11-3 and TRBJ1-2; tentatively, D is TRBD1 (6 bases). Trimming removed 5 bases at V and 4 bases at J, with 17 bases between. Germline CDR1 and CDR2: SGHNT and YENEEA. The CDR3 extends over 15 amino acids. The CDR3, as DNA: TGTGCCAGCAGCCGCGTACAGGGAGGCGCCTATGGCTACACCTTC. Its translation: CASSRVQGGAYGYTF.

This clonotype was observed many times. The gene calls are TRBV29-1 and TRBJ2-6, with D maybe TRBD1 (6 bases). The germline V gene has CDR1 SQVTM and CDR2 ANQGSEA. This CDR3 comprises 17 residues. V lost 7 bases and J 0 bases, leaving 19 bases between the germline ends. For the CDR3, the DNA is TGCAGCGCGAGTGAGGACAGATGGAGCTCTGGGGCCAACGTCCTGACTTTC. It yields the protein CSASEDRWSSGANVLTF. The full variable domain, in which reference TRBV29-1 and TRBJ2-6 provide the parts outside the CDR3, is SAVISQKPSRDICQRGTSLTIQCQVDSQVTMMFWYRQQPGQSLTLIATANQGSEATYESGFVIDKFPISRPNLTFSTLTVSNMSPEDSSIYLCSASEDRWSSGANVLTFGAGSRLTVL.

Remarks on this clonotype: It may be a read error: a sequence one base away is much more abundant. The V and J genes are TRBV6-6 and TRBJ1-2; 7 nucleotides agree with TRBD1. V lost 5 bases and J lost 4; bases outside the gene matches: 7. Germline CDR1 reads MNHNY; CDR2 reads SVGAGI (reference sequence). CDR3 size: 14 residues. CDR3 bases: TGTGCCAGCAGTCCTAGACAGGGTTCCTATGGCTACACCTTC. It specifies CASSPRQGSYGYTF.

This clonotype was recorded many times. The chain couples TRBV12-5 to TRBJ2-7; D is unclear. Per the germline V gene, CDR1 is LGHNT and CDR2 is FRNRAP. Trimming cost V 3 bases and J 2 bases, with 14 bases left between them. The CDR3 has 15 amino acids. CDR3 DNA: TGTGCTAGTGGTTTCTCCTCGACCACCCCCTACGAGCAGTACTTC. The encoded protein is CASGFSSTTPYEQYF.

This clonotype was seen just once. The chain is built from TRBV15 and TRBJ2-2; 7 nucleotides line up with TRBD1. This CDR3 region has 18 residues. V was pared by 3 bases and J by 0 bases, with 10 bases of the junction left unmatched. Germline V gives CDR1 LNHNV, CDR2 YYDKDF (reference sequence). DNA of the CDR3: TGTGCCACCAGCAGGAATATAGGGACAGTCACGAACACCGGGGAGCTGTTTTTT. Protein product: CATSRNIGTVTNTGELFF. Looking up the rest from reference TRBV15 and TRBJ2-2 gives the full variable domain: DAMVIQNPRYQVTQFGKPVTLSCSQTLNHNVMYWYQQKSSQAPKLLFHYYDKDFNNEADTPDNFQSRRPNTSFCFLDIRSPGLGDTAMYLCATSRNIGTVTNTGELFFGEGSRLTVL.

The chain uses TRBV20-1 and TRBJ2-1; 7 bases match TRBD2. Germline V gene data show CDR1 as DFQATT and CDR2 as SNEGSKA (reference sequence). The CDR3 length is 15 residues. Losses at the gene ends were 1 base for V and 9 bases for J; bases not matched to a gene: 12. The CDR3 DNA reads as TGCAGTGCTAGAGGAGGAGCTAGCGGATATGCTGAGCAGTTCTTC. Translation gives CSARGGASGYAEQFF.

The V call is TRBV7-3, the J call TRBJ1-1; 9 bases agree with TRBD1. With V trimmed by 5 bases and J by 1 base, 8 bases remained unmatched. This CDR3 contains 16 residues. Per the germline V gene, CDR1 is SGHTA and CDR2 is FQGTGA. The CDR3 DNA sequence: TGTGCCAGCAGCCCTACAGGGGGCGCGAAGAACACTGAAGCTTTCTTT. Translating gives CASSPTGGAKNTEAFF.

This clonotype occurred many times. The CDR3 bases are TGCGCCAGCAGCTTGGATCCACCCGGGACTAGCGGGAGTGGCGGTGAGCAGTTCTTC. This gives the protein CASSLDPPGTSGSGGEQFF. V is TRBV5-1 and J is TRBJ2-1, with 14 bases fitting TRBD2. This CDR3 has 19 amino acids. V shed 0 bases and J 9 bases; nucleotides not matched to a gene: 14. The germline CDR1 and CDR2 sequences are SGHRS and YFSETQ.

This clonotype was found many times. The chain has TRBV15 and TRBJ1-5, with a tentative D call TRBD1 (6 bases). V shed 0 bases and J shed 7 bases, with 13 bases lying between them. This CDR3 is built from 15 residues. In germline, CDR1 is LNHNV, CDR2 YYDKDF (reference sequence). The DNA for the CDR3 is TGTGCCACCAGCAGAGATTTGGACAGTTGGCAGCCCCAGCATTTT. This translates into CATSRDLDSWQPQHF. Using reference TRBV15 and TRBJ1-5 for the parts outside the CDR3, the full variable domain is DAMVIQNPRYQVTQFGKPVTLSCSQTLNHNVMYWYQQKSSQAPKLLFHYYDKDFNNEADTPDNFQSRRPNTSFCFLDIRSPGLGDTAMYLCATSRDLDSWQPQHFGDGTRLSIL.

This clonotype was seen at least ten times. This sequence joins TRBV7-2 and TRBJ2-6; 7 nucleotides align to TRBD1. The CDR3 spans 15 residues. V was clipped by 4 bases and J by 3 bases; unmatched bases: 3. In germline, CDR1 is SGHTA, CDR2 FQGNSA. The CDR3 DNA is TGTGCCAGCAGCTCCCAGGGGGTTGGGGCCAACGTCCTGACTTTC. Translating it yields CASSSQGVGANVLTF. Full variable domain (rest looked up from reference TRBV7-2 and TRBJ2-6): GAGVSQSPSNKVTEKGKDVELRCDPISGHTALYWYRQSLGQGLEFLIYFQGNSAPDKSGLPSDRFSAERTGGSVSTLTIQRTQQEDSAVYLCASSSQGVGANVLTFGAGSRLTVL.

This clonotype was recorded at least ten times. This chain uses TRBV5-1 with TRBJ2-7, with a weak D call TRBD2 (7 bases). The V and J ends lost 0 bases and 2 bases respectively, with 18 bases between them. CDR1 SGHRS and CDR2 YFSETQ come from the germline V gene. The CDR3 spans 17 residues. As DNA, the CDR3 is TGCGCCAGCAGCTTGGTCGGGGGGCTGAGGGCTACCTACGAGCAGTACTTC. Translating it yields CASSLVGGLRATYEQYF. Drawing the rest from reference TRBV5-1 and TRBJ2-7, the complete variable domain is KAGVTQTPRYLIKTRGQQVTLSCSPISGHRSVSWYQQTPGQGLQFLFEYFSETQRNKGNFPGRFSGRQFSNSRSEMNVSTLELGDSALYLCASSLVGGLRATYEQYFGPGTRLTVT.

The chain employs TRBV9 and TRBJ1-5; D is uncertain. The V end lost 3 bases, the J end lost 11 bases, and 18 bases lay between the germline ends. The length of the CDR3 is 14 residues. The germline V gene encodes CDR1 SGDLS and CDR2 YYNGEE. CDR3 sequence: CASSAGPNQETQHF. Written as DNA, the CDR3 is TGTGCCAGCAGCGCAGGACCGAACCAAGAGACCCAGCATTTT.

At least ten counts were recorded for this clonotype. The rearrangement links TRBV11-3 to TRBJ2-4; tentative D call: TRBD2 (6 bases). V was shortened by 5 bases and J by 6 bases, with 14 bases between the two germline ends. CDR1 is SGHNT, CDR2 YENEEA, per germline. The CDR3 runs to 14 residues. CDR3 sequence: CASSQDGGGNIQYF. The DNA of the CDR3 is TGTGCCAGCAGCCAGGACGGGGGAGGAAACATTCAGTACTTC.

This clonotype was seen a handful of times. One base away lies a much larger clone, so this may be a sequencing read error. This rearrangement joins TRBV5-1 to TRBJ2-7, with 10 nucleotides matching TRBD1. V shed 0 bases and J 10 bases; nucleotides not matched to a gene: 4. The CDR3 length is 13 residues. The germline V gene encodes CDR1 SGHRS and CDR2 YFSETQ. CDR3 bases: TGCGCCAGCAGCTTGGGGGACAGGGGCGACCAGTACTTC. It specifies CASSLGDRGDQYF.